This T cell receptor beta chain was observed in a study of beta chain features in type 1 diabetes. General study points: Patients with type 1 diabetes carried fewer insertions and had more deletions at their VDJ junctions. Researchers report that Type 1 diabetes patients had moderately but significantly shorter TCRB CDR3s across all four CD4+ subsets. Sampled from patients, naive, central memory and Treg TCRB repertoires appeared more similar than those sampled from healthy donors.

Each of the CD4+ naive, central memory, regulatory and stem cell-like memory populations was sorted via CD45RO/CCR7/CD25/CD127/CD95/CD27. Regarding this clone: The antigen is not known.

What was sequenced were expressed TCRB transcripts, since all of the isolated RNA had been reverse transcribed. The table came from immunoSEQ multiplex PCR; TCRdb's copy has only in-frame clones and leaves some out. Among 600,000 to 700,000 clones, 9.5% to 15% were seen once, and the ten largest hold approximately 0.11%. CDR3 length equals 15 residues. Trimming took 6 bases from V and 7 from J; bases not matched to a gene: 10. Germline CDR1 MNHEY, CDR2 SMNVEV (reference sequence). This clonotype originated in a man aged 30 to 39 with type 1 diabetes. The sequencing sample was made of naive CD4+ T cells from blood. This sequence joins TRBV27 and TRBJ2-3; 10 positions agree with TRBD1. The CDR3 DNA sequence: TGTGCCAGCAGAAGGACAGGGGGTCTTACTTATACGCAGTATTTT. This sequence encodes CASRRTGGLTYTQYF.